This T cell receptor beta chain emerged from a study of shared clonotypes between healthy human individuals. Study-level points and caveats: The genetic and exposure-history diversity represented was limited by few donors. Generation probability values for non-shared clonotypes were lower than those for clonotypes shared by all four donors.

As concerns this clone: Its antigen is unknown.

CDR3 length: 16 amino acids. Germline V lookup: CDR1 MDHEN, CDR2 SYDVKM. V was clipped by 5 bases and J by 4 bases, with 17 bases between them. Several immunoSEQ plates received, in even portions, the genomic DNA of each subset. Produced via immunoSEQ multiplex PCR; TCRdb's table is partial and in-frame only. The sample records around 340,000 clones, about 73% being singletons. The rearrangement joins TRBV28 to TRBJ2-2, with TRBD2 as a possible D gene (6 bases). This clonotype was sampled from a man younger than 45 in good health. Material: memory CD4+ T cells sorted from blood. Subset specified: CD45RA-negative fraction. CDR3: CASSTLGTGFTGELFF. The CDR3 bases are TGTGCCAGCAGTACTCTGGGGACTGGATTCACCGGGGAGCTGTTTTTT.